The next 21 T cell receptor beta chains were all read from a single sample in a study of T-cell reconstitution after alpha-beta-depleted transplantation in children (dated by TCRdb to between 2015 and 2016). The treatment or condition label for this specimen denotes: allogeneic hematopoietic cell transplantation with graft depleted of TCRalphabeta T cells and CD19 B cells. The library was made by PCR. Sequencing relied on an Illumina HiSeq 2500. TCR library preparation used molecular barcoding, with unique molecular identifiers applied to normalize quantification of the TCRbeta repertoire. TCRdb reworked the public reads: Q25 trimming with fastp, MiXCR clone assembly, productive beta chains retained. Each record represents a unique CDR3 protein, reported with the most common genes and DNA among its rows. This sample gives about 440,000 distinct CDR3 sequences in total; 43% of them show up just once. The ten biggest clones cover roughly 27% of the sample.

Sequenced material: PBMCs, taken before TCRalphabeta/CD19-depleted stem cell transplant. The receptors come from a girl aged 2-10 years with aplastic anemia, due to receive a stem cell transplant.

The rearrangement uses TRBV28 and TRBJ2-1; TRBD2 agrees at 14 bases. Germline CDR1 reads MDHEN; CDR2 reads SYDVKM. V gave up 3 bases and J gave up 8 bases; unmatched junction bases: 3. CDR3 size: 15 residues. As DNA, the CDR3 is TGTGCCAGCAGTTTGATGGGACTAGCGGGAGATGAGCAGTTCTTC. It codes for CASSLMGLAGDEQFF. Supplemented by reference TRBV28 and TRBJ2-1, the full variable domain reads DVKVTQSSRYLVKRTGEKVFLECVQDMDHENMFWYRQDPGLGLRLIYFSYDVKMKEKGDIPEGYSVSREKKERFSLILESASTNQTSMYLCASSLMGLAGDEQFFGPGTRLTVL.

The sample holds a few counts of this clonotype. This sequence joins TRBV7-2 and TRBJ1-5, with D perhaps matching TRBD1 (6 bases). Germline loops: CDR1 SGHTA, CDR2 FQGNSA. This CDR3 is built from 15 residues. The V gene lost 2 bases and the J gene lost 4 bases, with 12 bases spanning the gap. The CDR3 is CASSLRGGPNQPQHF. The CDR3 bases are TGTGCCAGCAGCTTAAGGGGGGGACCAAATCAGCCCCAGCATTTT.

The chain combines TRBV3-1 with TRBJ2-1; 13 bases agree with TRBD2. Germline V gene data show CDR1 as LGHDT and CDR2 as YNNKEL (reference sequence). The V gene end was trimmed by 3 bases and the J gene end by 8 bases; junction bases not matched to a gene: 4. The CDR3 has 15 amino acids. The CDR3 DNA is TGTGCCAGCAGCCATGCCGGACTAGCGGGAGATGAGCAGTTCTTC. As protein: CASSHAGLAGDEQFF.

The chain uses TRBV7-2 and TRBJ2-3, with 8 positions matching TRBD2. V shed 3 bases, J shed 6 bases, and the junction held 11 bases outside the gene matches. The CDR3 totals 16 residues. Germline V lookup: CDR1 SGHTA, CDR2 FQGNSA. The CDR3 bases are TGTGCCAGCAGCTTCCATGGACTAGCAAAAACGGATACGCAGTATTTT. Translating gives CASSFHGLAKTDTQYF.

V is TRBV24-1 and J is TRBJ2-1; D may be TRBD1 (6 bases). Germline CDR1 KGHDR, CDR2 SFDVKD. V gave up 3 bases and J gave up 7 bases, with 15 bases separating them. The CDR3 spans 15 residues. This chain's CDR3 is CATSDPRGGRNEQFF. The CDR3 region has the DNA TGTGCCACCAGTGATCCCCGTGGGGGCAGGAATGAGCAGTTCTTC.

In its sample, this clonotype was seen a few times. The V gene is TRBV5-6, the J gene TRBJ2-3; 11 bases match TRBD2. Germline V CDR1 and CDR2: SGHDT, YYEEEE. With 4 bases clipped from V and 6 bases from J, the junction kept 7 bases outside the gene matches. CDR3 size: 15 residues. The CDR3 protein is CASSVLAGGGDTQYF. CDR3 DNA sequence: TGTGCCAGCAGCGTCCTAGCGGGGGGCGGGGATACGCAGTATTTT.

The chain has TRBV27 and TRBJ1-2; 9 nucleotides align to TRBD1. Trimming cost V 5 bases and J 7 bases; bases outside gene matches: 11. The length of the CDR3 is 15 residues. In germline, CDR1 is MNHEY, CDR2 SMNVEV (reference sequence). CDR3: CASSRYRQGEAGYTF. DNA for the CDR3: TGTGCCAGCAGTCGATATCGACAGGGGGAGGCTGGCTACACCTTC.

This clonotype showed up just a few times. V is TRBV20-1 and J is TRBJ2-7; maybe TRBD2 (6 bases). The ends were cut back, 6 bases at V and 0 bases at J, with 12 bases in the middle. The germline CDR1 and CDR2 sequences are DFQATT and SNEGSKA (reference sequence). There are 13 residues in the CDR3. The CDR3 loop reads CSASTSSSYEQYF. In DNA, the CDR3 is TGCAGTGCCTCGACTAGTTCCTCCTACGAGCAGTACTTC.

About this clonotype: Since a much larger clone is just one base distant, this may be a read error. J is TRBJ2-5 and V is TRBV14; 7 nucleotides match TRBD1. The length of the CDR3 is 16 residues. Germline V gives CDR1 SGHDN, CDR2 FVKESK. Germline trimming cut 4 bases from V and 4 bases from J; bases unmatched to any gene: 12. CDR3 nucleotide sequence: TGTGCCAGCAGCCTTTACAGGGGACCCTACGTAGAGACCCAGTACTTC. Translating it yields CASSLYRGPYVETQYF.

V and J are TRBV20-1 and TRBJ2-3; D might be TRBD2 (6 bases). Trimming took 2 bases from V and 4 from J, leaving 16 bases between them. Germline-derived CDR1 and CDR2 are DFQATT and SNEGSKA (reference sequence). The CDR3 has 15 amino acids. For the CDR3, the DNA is TGCAGTGCTAGATCACTAGCTTCATTCGCAGATACGCAGTATTTT. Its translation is CSARSLASFADTQYF.

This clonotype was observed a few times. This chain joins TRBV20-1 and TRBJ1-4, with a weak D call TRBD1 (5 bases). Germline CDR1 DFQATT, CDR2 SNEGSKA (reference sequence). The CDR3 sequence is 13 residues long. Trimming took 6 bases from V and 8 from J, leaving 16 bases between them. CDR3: CSANSGGEEKLFF. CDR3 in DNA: TGCAGTGCCAATAGCGGGGGGGAAGAAAAACTGTTTTTT.

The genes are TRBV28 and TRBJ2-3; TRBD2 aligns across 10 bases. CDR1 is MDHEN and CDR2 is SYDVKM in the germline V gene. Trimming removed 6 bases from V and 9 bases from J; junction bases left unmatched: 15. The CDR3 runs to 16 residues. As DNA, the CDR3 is TGTGCCAGCAGCCCTAGCGGGAGCCACCTCGGGGGGACGCAGTATTTT. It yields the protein CASSPSGSHLGGTQYF.

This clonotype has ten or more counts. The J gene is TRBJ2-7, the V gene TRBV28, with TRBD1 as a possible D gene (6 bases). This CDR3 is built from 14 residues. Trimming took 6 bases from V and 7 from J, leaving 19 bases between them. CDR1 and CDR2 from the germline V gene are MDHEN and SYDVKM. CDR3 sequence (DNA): TGTGCCAGCAGCCTTTGGGACACCCCTGGGGAGCAGTACTTC. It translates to CASSLWDTPGEQYF.

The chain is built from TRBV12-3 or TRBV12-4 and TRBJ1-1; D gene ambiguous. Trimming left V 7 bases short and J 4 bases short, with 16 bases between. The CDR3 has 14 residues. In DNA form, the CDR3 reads TGTGCCAGCAAAGACATGCCCGGGCTCACTGAAGCTTTCTTT. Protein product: CASKDMPGLTEAFF.

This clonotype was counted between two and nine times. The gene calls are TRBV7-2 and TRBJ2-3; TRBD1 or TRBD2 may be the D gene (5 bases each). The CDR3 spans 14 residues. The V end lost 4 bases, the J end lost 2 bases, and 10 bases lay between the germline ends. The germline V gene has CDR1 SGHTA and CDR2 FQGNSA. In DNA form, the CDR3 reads TGTGCCAGCAGCTCCCGGGACCACACAGATACGCAGTATTTT. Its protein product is CASSSRDHTDTQYF. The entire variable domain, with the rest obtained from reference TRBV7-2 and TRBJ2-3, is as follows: GAGVSQSPSNKVTEKGKDVELRCDPISGHTALYWYRQSLGQGLEFLIYFQGNSAPDKSGLPSDRFSAERTGGSVSTLTIQRTQQEDSAVYLCASSSRDHTDTQYFGPGTRLTVL.

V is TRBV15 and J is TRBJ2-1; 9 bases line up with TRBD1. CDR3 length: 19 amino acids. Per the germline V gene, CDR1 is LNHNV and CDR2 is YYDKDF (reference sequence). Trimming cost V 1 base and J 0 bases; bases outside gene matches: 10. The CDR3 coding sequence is TGTGCCACCAGCAGAGGAGGCCCCGGGACAGGGACCTCCTACAATGAGCAGTTCTTC. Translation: CATSRGGPGTGTSYNEQFF.

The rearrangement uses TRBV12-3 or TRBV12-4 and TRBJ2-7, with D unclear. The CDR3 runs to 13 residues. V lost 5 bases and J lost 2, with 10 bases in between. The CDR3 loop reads CASSAVATYEQYF. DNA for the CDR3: TGTGCCAGCAGTGCGGTGGCAACCTACGAGCAGTACTTC.

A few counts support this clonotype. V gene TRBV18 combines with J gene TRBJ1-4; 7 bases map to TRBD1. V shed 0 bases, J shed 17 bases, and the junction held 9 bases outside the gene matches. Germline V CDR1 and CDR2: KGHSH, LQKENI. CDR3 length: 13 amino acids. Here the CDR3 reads CASSPPGGQEFFF. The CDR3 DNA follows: TGTGCCAGCTCACCACCCGGAGGACAGGAGTTTTTTTTT.

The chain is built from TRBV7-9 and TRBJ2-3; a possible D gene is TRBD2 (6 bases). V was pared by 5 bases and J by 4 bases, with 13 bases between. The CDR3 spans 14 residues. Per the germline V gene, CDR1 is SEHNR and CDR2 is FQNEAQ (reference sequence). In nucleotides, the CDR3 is TGTGCCAGCAGCGGGGGGAGGACATCAGATACGCAGTATTTT. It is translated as CASSGGRTSDTQYF.

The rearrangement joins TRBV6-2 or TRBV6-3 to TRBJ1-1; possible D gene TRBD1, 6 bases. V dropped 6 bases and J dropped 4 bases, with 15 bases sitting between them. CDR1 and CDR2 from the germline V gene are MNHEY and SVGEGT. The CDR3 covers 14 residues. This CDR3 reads CASRKDSATTEAFF. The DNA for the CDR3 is TGTGCCAGCAGAAAGGACAGTGCCACCACTGAAGCTTTCTTT.

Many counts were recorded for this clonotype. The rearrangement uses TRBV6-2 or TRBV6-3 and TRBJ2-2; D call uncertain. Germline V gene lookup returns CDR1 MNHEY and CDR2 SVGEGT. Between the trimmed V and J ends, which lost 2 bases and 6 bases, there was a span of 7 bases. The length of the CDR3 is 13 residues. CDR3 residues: CASSYRVSGELFF. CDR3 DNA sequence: TGTGCCAGCAGTTACAGGGTTTCCGGGGAGCTGTTTTTT.